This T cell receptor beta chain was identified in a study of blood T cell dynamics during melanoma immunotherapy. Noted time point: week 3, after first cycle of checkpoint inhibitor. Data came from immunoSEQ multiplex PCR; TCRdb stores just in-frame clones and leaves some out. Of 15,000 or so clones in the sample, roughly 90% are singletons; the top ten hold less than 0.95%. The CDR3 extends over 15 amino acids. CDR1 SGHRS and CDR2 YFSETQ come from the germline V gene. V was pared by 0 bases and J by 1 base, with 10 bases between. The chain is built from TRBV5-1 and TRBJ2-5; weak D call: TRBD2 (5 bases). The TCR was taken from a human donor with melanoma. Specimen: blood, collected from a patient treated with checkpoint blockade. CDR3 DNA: TGCGCCAGCAGCTTGGGCCCGGGGTTCCAAGAGACCCAGTACTTC. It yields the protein CASSLGPGFQETQYF.